The entry below gives a single T cell receptor (beta chain) sequence along with its context. This clonotype turned up a few times. The specificity of this receptor is unknown. Base-call qualities are not available, and no considerably larger clone is one nucleotide away. According to the study, the label for this sample's time point signals: sample taken at primary tumor resection. TCR sequencing used whole RNA extracted from tumor and nontumor lung tissue, or from cryopreserved PBMC samples, without cell sorting. Donors were around 69 patients with early-stage, untreated non-small cell lung cancer from the lung TRACERx cohort. Only patients for whom sufficient RNA was available from at least two tumor regions were selected for TCR sequencing. Library prep was done by 5' RACE. The data were produced on a NextSeq 500. The TCR library protocol attached a unique molecular identifier to each TCR cDNA molecule to allow correction of PCR and sequencing errors. Under the source paper's analysis protocol: TCR identification, UMI-based error correction and CDR3 extraction were performed with Decombinator tools. Expanded TCRs were defined as those above a frequency of 2 per 1,000, corresponding to the top 1% of the tumor frequency distribution. Each repertoire was subsampled 100 times to 5,000 TCRs, after which Renyi diversity was computed with the R vegan package. CDR3 similarity networks were constructed using string-kernel similarity of amino acid triplets, with links drawn between CDR3s whose pairwise similarity was above 0.82. TCRdb reworked the public reads: Q25 trimming with fastp, MiXCR clone assembly, productive beta chains retained. A single entry per CDR3 protein holds the most common genes and DNA from its merged rows. Clone size and V and J calls follow TCRdb, not the original study. This sample lists approximately 92,000 distinct CDR3 sequences; about 12% were detected once. Of the sample, roughly two fifths falls within the top ten clones.

The sample originates from a study of spatial heterogeneity in lung cancer (dated by TCRdb to between 2018 and 2021). With respect to the entire study: More beta-chain than alpha-chain transcripts were consistently detected, likely reflecting higher beta-chain transcript abundance. In the raw uncorrected reads, each unique combination of TCR and UMI appeared more than ten times on average. In non-small cell lung cancer, the study made a quantitative comparison of TCR alpha and beta repertoires among multiple tumor regions, matched nontumor lung and blood. The study linked features of the TCR repertoire to counts of nonsynonymous mutations, which were determined by whole-exome sequencing of tumor tissue. At surgery, over 200 tumor regions, around 68 matched nontumor lung samples and some 54 PBMC samples were TCR-sequenced for both alpha and beta chains.

On the study overall, not on this receptor specifically: Confirming at a functional level the hypothesis that regional TCRs recognize regional mutations was considered to require additional single-cell paired TCR alpha and beta sequencing. Ubiquitous expanded tumor TCRs showed up in blood more often at tumor resection than at routine follow-up.

This TCR derives from a male donor with early-stage non-small cell lung cancer. Here the sequenced sample was PBMCs, taken at surgery.

Here is the DNA: TGTGCCAGCAGCGTAGACATAGCCGAGGAGCTGTTTTTT. The translation is CASSVDIAEELFF. The rearrangement joined TRBV9 to TRBJ2-2, with no reliable assignment of the D segment. Reading the germline V gene gives CDR1 SGDLS and CDR2 YYNGEE. V loses 0 bases, J loses 10 bases, and the germline ends lie 10 bases apart. The CDR3 goes from the cysteine to the phenylalanine over 13 residues. Just CDR3 DNA is preserved here, 39 bases in frame from base 1.